These 4 T cell receptor beta chains were sequenced from one sample in a study of siplizumab effects on memory and regulatory T cells. Their specific antigens are unknown. Cells that made up the mixed lymphocyte reaction were cocultured at 37°C for 5 to 6 days. TCRdb keeps only in-frame clones here, not all; method: immunoSEQ multiplex PCR. Of around 9,500 clones listed, 40% are singletons. Sample: CFSE-low (dividing) CD4+ T cells sorted from an allogeneic mixed lymphocyte reaction. Every receptor here comes from a human donor in good health; the cells came from an allogeneic mixed lymphocyte reaction.

This chain joins TRBV5-4 and TRBJ2-1; 8 bases fit TRBD1. Looked up from germline, CDR1 is SGHNT and CDR2 is YYREEE (reference sequence). V lost 4 bases to trimming and J lost 2 bases; unmatched junction nucleotides: 5. The CDR3 runs to 15 residues. The CDR3 DNA is TGTGCCAGCAGCCCCCGACAGGGGCCCTACAATGAGCAGTTCTTC. The encoded protein is CASSPRQGPYNEQFF.

The J gene is TRBJ2-1, the V gene TRBV5-1; D gene uncertain. Trimming removed 2 bases from V and 0 bases from J, with 15 bases in between. From germline, CDR1 is SGHRS and CDR2 YFSETQ. CDR3 length: 17 amino acids. This chain's CDR3 is CASSFRRYLSSYNEQFF. For the CDR3, the DNA is TGCGCCAGCAGCTTCCGCCGCTACCTGAGCTCCTACAATGAGCAGTTCTTC.

The sample holds a few counts of this clone. This rearrangement joins TRBV11-2 to TRBJ1-1, with unresolved D. The CDR3 is made up of 15 amino acids. From germline, CDR1 is SGHAT and CDR2 FQNNGV. V was shortened by 4 bases and J by 5 bases, with 17 bases between the two germline ends. The CDR3 is CASSSPLLGGTEAFF. CDR3 sequence (DNA): TGTGCCAGCAGCTCCCCCTTACTTGGTGGGACTGAAGCTTTCTTT.

The chain employs TRBV6-6 and TRBJ1-1; no clear D gene. Germline CDR1 and CDR2: MNHNY and SVGAGI (reference sequence). The length of the CDR3 is 14 residues. V was cut by 6 bases and J by 5 bases, with 16 bases left in between. The CDR3 sequence: CASRPRAESTEAFF. The CDR3 DNA follows: TGTGCCAGCAGACCCCGGGCAGAGAGTACTGAAGCTTTCTTT.